This T cell receptor beta chain was identified during a study of blood T cells in healthy people across ages. Study information: Capture by template switching was about one barcoded beta molecule per two T cells. Findings of the study overall: Diversity was estimated from one million T cells, and these estimates were considered underestimates. Donor CMV status was unknown, possibly confounding expanded clonotype changes.

With regard to this clonotype: What it recognizes is unknown.

It was with a sample-barcoded 5' primer and a J-beta primer mix that a second PCR of roughly 6 to 11 cycles was run. Each of the samples gave a minimum of 3 million paired-end reads that contained CDR3. TCRdb redid the calling of the 5' RACE reads with MiXCR, one entry per CDR3 protein. The profile shows 1.5 million or so distinct CDR3 sequences, around 39% of them singletons. The CDR3 extends over 15 amino acids. V lost 4 bases and J 5 bases, leaving 17 bases between the germline ends. Germline CDR1 MNHNY, CDR2 SVGAGI (reference sequence). The V call is TRBV6-6, the J call TRBJ1-2; D possibly corresponds to TRBD1 (6 bases). The sequenced material came from blood. This clonotype was obtained from a woman aged 18-30 years in good health. The CDR3 DNA sequence: TGTGCCAGCAGTTTCTACAGGGCCCCGGATTATGGCTACACCTTC. Residues: CASSFYRAPDYGYTF.